The rows below give T cell receptor beta chains drawn from one sample of a study of cytomegalovirus exposure and HLA in healthy donors. The protocol was immunoSEQ multiplex PCR, while the TCRdb copy is restricted to in-frame clones and leaves out a portion. Of some 90,000 clones in the sample, around 70% were seen once. The specimen sequenced was PBMCs. The origin of the receptors is a man aged 55 to 70 in good health and CMV-seronegative. Both conserved end residues are part of each CDR3. D genes are given only for firm matches. Not every row has a clone size; where given, it reads once, few, many or a size class.

>TRBV6-5|NA|TRBJ2-5|NA
CASSYDGPSQETQYF
TGTGCCAGCAGTTATGATGGGCCGTCCCAAGAGACCCAGTACTTC
>TRBV5-5|once|TRBJ2-5|TRBD2
CASSLRLAGVYWTQYF
TGTGCCAGCAGCTTACGACTAGCGGGGGTTTATTGGACCCAGTACTTC
>TRBV6-1|once|TRBJ1-4|NA
CASSGLPGQTEKLFF
TGTGCCAGCAGTGGACTACCTGGACAGACTGAAAAACTGTTTTTT
>TRBV7-2|NA|TRBJ1-4|TRBD1
CASSPFVGQGDEKLFF
TGTGCCAGCAGCCCGTTTGTAGGACAGGGGGATGAAAAACTGTTTTTT
>TRBV2|NA|TRBJ1-5|NA
CASKEASNQPQHF
TGTGCCAGCAAGGAGGCTAGCAATCAGCCCCAGCATTTT
>TRBV7-9|NA|TRBJ2-7|NA
CASSSGREVSYEQYF
TGTGCCAGCAGCTCGGGAAGGGAGGTCTCCTACGAGCAGTACTTC
>TRBV7-8|NA|TRBJ2-7|NA
CASSLALGGSYEQYF
TGTGCCAGCAGCTTAGCGCTCGGGGGCTCCTACGAGCAGTACTTC
>TRBV7-2|NA|TRBJ2-5|NA
CASSLGRETQYF
TGTGCCAGCAGCTTAGGGAGAGAGACCCAGTACTTC
>TRBV5-6|NA|TRBJ2-7|TRBD1
CASSPRDRGNYEQYF
TGTGCCAGCAGCCCCCGGGACAGGGGGAATTACGAGCAGTACTTC
>TRBV6-6|NA|TRBJ1-5|NA
CASSYQWSNQPQHF
TGTGCCAGCAGTTATCAGTGGTCCAATCAGCCCCAGCATTTT
>TRBV5-1|NA|TRBJ2-5|NA
CASSLGGIQETQYF
TGCGCCAGCAGCTTGGGAGGGATCCAAGAGACCCAGTACTTC
>TRBV2|NA|TRBJ2-5|TRBD2
CASTFDGRVQETQYF
TGTGCCAGCACCTTCGACGGGAGGGTCCAAGAGACCCAGTACTTC
>TRBV11-2|few|TRBJ1-1|TRBD1
CASSSLRQGSVGAFF
TGTGCCAGCAGCTCCCTTAGACAGGGATCAGTAGGAGCTTTCTTT
>TRBV19|once|TRBJ1-2|NA
CASIGGYGYTF
TGTGCCAGTATTGGCGGTTATGGCTACACCTTC
>TRBV7-2|NA|TRBJ2-7|TRBD2
CASSSSRGGGPYEQYF
TGTGCCAGCAGCTCCTCACGGGGCGGGGGACCTTACGAGCAGTACTTC
>TRBV19|NA|TRBJ2-5|NA
CASSIGSGDQETQYF
TGTGCCAGTAGTATCGGTAGCGGAGACCAAGAGACCCAGTACTTC
>TRBV9|once|TRBJ2-7|NA
CASSVAHREGEQYF
TGTGCCAGCAGCGTAGCTCACAGGGAGGGCGAGCAGTACTTC
>TRBV19|NA|TRBJ1-4|NA
CASSERENEKLFF
TGTGCCAGTAGCGAACGGGAAAATGAAAAACTGTTTTTT
>TRBV6-5|NA|TRBJ1-1|TRBD1
CASSIRQGRGTEAFF
TGTGCCAGCAGTATACGACAGGGGAGAGGCACTGAAGCTTTCTTT
>TRBV7-6|NA|TRBJ2-3|TRBD2
CASSLSSGGAGPPDTQYF
TGTGCCAGCAGCTTATCTAGCGGGGGGGCCGGGCCCCCAGATACGCAGTATTTT
>TRBV29-1|NA|TRBJ2-1|NA
CSVEVGGYNEQFF
TGCAGCGTTGAAGTCGGAGGATACAATGAGCAGTTCTTC
>TRBV7-9|NA|TRBJ2-7|TRBD2
CASSSRLAGGPQYF
TGTGCCAGCAGCTCCAGACTAGCGGGAGGCCCGCAGTACTTC